Given below is one T cell receptor beta chain in context. Its target is unknown. This record belongs to a study of T-cell memory formation after mild COVID-19. This CDR3 contains 15 residues. The germline gives CDR1 SEHNR, CDR2 FQNEAQ (reference sequence). With 5 bases removed from V and 0 bases from J, the gap between germline ends came to 12 bases. TCRdb processed the 5' RACE reads anew with MiXCR; each CDR3 protein has one entry. The sample gives tens of thousands of distinct CDR3 sequences, 14% of which show up once; 31% is in the top ten. Study-wide results and caveats: Within pre-infection memory, some responding clones were found, suggesting cross-reactive memory joined.

The clonotype was recovered from an adult woman who had mild COVID-19 (a few samples of this study predate the infection). Cell type and time point are not known. The sequenced sample was PBMCs or a T cell subset sorted from them (not recorded which). The J gene is TRBJ2-3, the V gene TRBV7-9; D is unclear. The CDR3 DNA reads TGTGCCAGCAGCGGCCGTCAGGTTAGCACAGATACGCAGTATTTT. Amino acid sequence: CASSGRQVSTDTQYF. Supplemented by reference TRBV7-9 and TRBJ2-3, the full variable domain reads DTGVSQNPRHKITKRGQNVTFRCDPISEHNRLYWYRQTLGQGPEFLTYFQNEAQLEKSRLLSDRFSAERPKGSFSTLEIQRTEQGDSAMYLCASSGRQVSTDTQYFGPGTRLTVL.